These 27 T cell receptor beta chains came from one sample sequenced in a study of shared clonotypes between healthy human individuals. The data were produced by immunoSEQ multiplex PCR, yet TCRdb's version contains in-frame clones alone and is incomplete. The sample shows 1.5 million to 1.9 million clones, approximately 98% of them seen only once. Sequencing was performed on naive CD4+ T cells sorted from blood. Subset specified: CD45RA+ positively selected. The receptors here all came from a man younger than 40 in good health.

This clone has only one observation. The chain combines TRBV2 with TRBJ2-1; 13 bases align to TRBD2. This CDR3 contains 17 residues. Losses at the gene ends were 4 bases for V and 5 bases for J; bases not matched to a gene: 8. Germline V gene lookup returns CDR1 SNHLY and CDR2 FYNNEI. CDR3 loop: CASSVQLAGGFDNEQFF. The CDR3 bases are TGTGCCAGCAGTGTACAACTAGCGGGAGGGTTCGACAATGAGCAGTTCTTC. The full variable domain, with the rest looked up from reference TRBV2 and TRBJ2-1, is EPEVTQTPSHQVTQMGQEVILRCVPISNHLYFYWYRQILGQKVEFLVSFYNNEISEKSEIFDDQFSVERPDGSNFTLKIRSTKLEDSAMYFCASSVQLAGGFDNEQFFGPGTRLTVL.

J is TRBJ2-2 and V is TRBV9; 10 positions agree with TRBD2. Germline V lookup: CDR1 SGDLS, CDR2 YYNGEE. CDR3 size: 21 residues. V shed 0 bases and J 7 bases; nucleotides not matched to a gene: 21. The CDR3 protein is CASSVGFLAGVRSMDGGELFF. The CDR3 nucleotides are TGTGCCAGCAGCGTAGGATTCCTAGCGGGAGTACGGTCTATGGATGGCGGGGAGCTGTTTTTT. Variable domain in full (rest from reference TRBV9 and TRBJ2-2): DSGVTQTPKHLITATGQRVTLRCSPRSGDLSVYWYQQSLDQGLQFLIQYYNGEERAKGNILERFSAQQFPDLHSELNLSSLELGDSALYFCASSVGFLAGVRSMDGGELFFGEGSRLTVL.

V and J are TRBV28 and TRBJ1-1; no definite D call. Trimming removed 7 bases at V and 3 bases at J, with 27 bases between. Germline CDR1 reads MDHEN; CDR2 reads SYDVKM. The CDR3 totals 18 residues. The CDR3 loop is CASTLRGTRFLEDTEAFF. The CDR3 DNA reads as TGTGCCAGCACATTGAGAGGCACCAGATTCTTGGAGGACACTGAAGCTTTCTTT.

V and J are TRBV5-1 and TRBJ2-1; TRBD2 matches at 8 bases. This CDR3 has 14 amino acids. J lost 2 bases, V lost 6 bases, and 4 bases had no gene match. Germline values: CDR1 SGHRS, CDR2 YFSETQ. This CDR3 is CASTPTSAYNEQFF. CDR3 bases: TGCGCCAGCACCCCGACTAGCGCCTACAATGAGCAGTTCTTC.

This chain uses TRBV7-6 with TRBJ1-4; the D gene is possibly TRBD1 (6 bases). CDR1 SGHVS and CDR2 FNYEAQ come from the germline V gene. Trimming removed 1 base at V and 8 bases at J, with 20 bases between. The CDR3 runs to 17 residues. CDR3 sequence (DNA): TGTGCCAGCAGCTTAGGAGTCTCCGGGGGCGCACGGGAAAAACTGTTTTTT. Residues: CASSLGVSGGAREKLFF.

Concerning this clone: Other DNA sequences within the sample encode an identical CDR3. The chain employs TRBV5-1 and TRBJ2-2; D is undetermined. Deletions cut 0 bases from V and 0 bases from J, with 3 bases between. This CDR3 is built from 14 residues. Per germline, CDR1 SGHRS and CDR2 YFSETQ. The CDR3: CASSLGSNTGELFF. CDR3 bases: TGCGCCAGCAGCTTGGGCTCGAACACCGGGGAGCTGTTTTTT.

In regard to this clone: The sample carries other DNA sequences with the same CDR3. The chain employs TRBV29-1 and TRBJ2-3; 8 positions match TRBD2. The CDR3 runs 13 residues. V lost 4 bases, J lost 5 bases, and 5 bases stayed unmatched. The germline V gene has CDR1 SQVTM and CDR2 ANQGSEA. The CDR3 bases are TGCAGCGTTGGAGCGGGAGCCGGAGATACGCAGTATTTT. It encodes CSVGAGAGDTQYF.

V usage is TRBV27 and J usage is TRBJ2-7, with 9 nucleotides matching TRBD1. The ends lost 7 bases at V and 2 bases at J; junction bases unmatched: 3. CDR3 length: 13 amino acids. Germline V lookup: CDR1 MNHEY, CDR2 SMNVEV (reference sequence). The CDR3 is CASNDRGAYEQYF. The DNA for the CDR3 is TGTGCCAGCAACGACAGGGGGGCCTACGAGCAGTACTTC.

The V and J genes are TRBV25-1 and TRBJ2-7, with 11 bases aligning to TRBD2. Per the germline V gene, CDR1 is MGHDK and CDR2 is SYGVNS. The CDR3 has 14 amino acids. The J segment lost 9 bases and the V segment lost 2 bases, leaving 6 bases of the junction unmatched. The CDR3 sequence: CASSEVLAGVGQYF. Here the CDR3 DNA reads TGTGCCAGCAGTGAAGTACTAGCGGGAGTGGGGCAGTACTTC.

The chain combines TRBV9 with TRBJ2-1; 9 positions agree with TRBD2. Per the germline V gene, CDR1 is SGDLS and CDR2 is YYNGEE. Unmatched junction bases numbered 6, after V lost 2 bases and J lost 6 bases. The length of the CDR3 is 15 residues. The CDR3 nucleotides read TGTGCCAGCAGCGTCTTAGCGGGAGTCTCCAATGAGCAGTTCTTC. Translating it yields CASSVLAGVSNEQFF.

V is TRBV5-5 and J is TRBJ2-3; 12 positions agree with TRBD2. CDR1 is SGHKS and CDR2 is YYEKEE in the germline V gene (reference sequence). The ends lost 0 bases at V and 8 bases at J; junction bases unmatched: 7. The CDR3 consists of 16 residues. CDR3 nucleotides: TGTGCCAGCAGCTTGGGACTAGCGGGAGTTGTTGGTACGCAGTATTTT. This codes for CASSLGLAGVVGTQYF.

The chain couples TRBV19 to TRBJ2-1; D remains ambiguous. Trimming took 5 bases from V and 2 from J, leaving 10 bases between them. The germline gives CDR1 LNHDA, CDR2 SQIVND (reference sequence). This CDR3 has 14 amino acids. The CDR3 loop is CASSATATYNEQFF. CDR3 DNA: TGTGCCAGTAGTGCTACAGCGACCTACAATGAGCAGTTCTTC.

With regard to this clone: At the DNA level, this CDR3 is encoded by other sequences in the same sample as well. V and J are TRBV7-6 and TRBJ2-7; D ambiguous. The CDR3 covers 12 residues. Germline lookup yields CDR1 SGHVS and CDR2 FNYEAQ. V was cut by 5 bases and J by 4 bases, with 9 bases left in between. The CDR3 coding sequence is TGTGCCAGCAGCCCAGGACCTTACGAGCAGTACTTC. Protein product: CASSPGPYEQYF.

This chain links TRBV6-1 with TRBJ2-7; no reliable D call. Trimming took 10 bases from V and 0 from J, leaving 13 bases between them. CDR1 and CDR2 (germline): MNHNS, SASEGT. The CDR3 covers 13 residues. The CDR3 region is CATGVRLSYEQYF. As DNA, the CDR3 is TGTGCCACCGGCGTCAGACTCTCCTACGAGCAGTACTTC.

The rearrangement links TRBV6-6 to TRBJ1-4; TRBD1 might be the D (5 bases). CDR1 and CDR2 from the germline V gene are MNHNY and SVGAGI (reference sequence). The CDR3 is made up of 12 amino acids. Deletions cut 8 bases from V and 11 bases from J, with 15 bases between. CDR3 protein: CASDVGAGKLFF. DNA for the CDR3: TGTGCCAGCGACGTCGGGGCAGGTAAACTGTTTTTT.

The chain combines TRBV11-2 with TRBJ2-5, with a tentative D call TRBD2 (5 bases). V was trimmed by 4 bases and J by 5 bases, leaving 20 bases between them. Germline V CDR1 and CDR2: SGHAT, FQNNGV. The CDR3 length is 16 residues. The CDR3 sequence is CASSSLRSGGWETQYF. The CDR3 nucleotides read TGTGCCAGCAGCTCCCTCCGGAGCGGCGGGTGGGAGACCCAGTACTTC.

The chain links TRBV7-9 to TRBJ2-7; 10 bases agree with TRBD2. Germline V CDR1 and CDR2: SEHNR, FQNEAQ (reference sequence). CDR3 length equals 14 residues. J lost 6 bases, V lost 5 bases, and 7 bases had no gene match. As DNA, the CDR3 is TGTGCCAGCAGCACACCGGGACTAGCGACCGAGCAGTACTTC. Translated, it gives CASSTPGLATEQYF.

This sequence joins TRBV30 and TRBJ1-2; 12 bases agree with TRBD1. The CDR3 contains 14 residues. The ends lost 3 bases at V and 6 bases at J; junction bases unmatched: 5. Germline CDR1 and CDR2: GTSNPN and SVGIG (reference sequence). CDR3 sequence (DNA): TGTGCCTGGAGCCGGGACAGGGGGCGGGATGGCTACACCTTC. It encodes CAWSRDRGRDGYTF.

The chain is built from TRBV14 and TRBJ2-5; 12 nucleotides agree with TRBD2. This CDR3 comprises 15 residues. Germline values: CDR1 SGHDN, CDR2 FVKESK. V lost 4 bases to trimming and J lost 5 bases; unmatched junction nucleotides: 5. In DNA, the CDR3 is TGTGCCAGCAGCCCGGGACTAGCGGGCAGCGAGACCCAGTACTTC. Protein: CASSPGLAGSETQYF.

The count of this clone is one. The V call is TRBV6-5, the J call TRBJ2-7, with TRBD1 as a possible D gene (6 bases). This CDR3 has 12 amino acids. Germline CDR1 and CDR2: MNHEY and SVGAGI. Trimming took 6 bases from V and 3 from J, leaving 9 bases between them. The CDR3 DNA follows: TGTGCCAGCAGAAGCAGGGGCTACGAGCAGTACTTC. This gives the protein CASRSRGYEQYF.

A single count supports this clone. This CDR3 is CASSSGRVEETQYF. The CDR3 nucleotides read TGCGCCAGCAGCTCTGGACGGGTGGAAGAGACCCAGTACTTC. The chain combines TRBV5-1 with TRBJ2-5; no firm D call. This CDR3 is 14 amino acids long. Trimming shortened V by 3 bases and J by 3 bases, and 12 bases separated the two germline ends. Germline V CDR1 and CDR2: SGHRS, YFSETQ.

The rearrangement joins TRBV19 to TRBJ1-1; TRBD1 matches at 7 bases. Trimming cost V 3 bases and J 0 bases; bases outside gene matches: 7. Germline V gene sequence: CDR1 LNHDA, CDR2 SQIVND (reference sequence). The CDR3 sequence is 16 residues long. As DNA, the CDR3 is TGTGCCAGTAGTATTATCGGGGGACAGCTGAACACTGAAGCTTTCTTT. This translates into CASSIIGGQLNTEAFF. The variable domain in full, with the rest retrieved from reference TRBV19 and TRBJ1-1, is DGGITQSPKYLFRKEGQNVTLSCEQNLNHDAMYWYRQDPGQGLRLIYYSQIVNDFQKGDIAEGYSVSREKKESFPLTVTSAQKNPTAFYLCASSIIGGQLNTEAFFGQGTRLTVV.

The V call is TRBV6-6, the J call TRBJ2-3; 8 nucleotides align to TRBD1. The germline V gene has CDR1 MNHNY and CDR2 SVGAGI (reference sequence). The CDR3 is 16 amino acids. With V trimmed by 2 bases and J by 0 bases, 4 bases remained unmatched. Here the CDR3 reads CASSYGRGLSTDTQYF. The CDR3, as DNA: TGTGCCAGCAGTTACGGCAGGGGGCTTAGCACAGATACGCAGTATTTT.

This clone came up once. The V and J genes are TRBV7-2 and TRBJ2-1; no clear D gene. The CDR3 totals 12 residues. Deletions cut 4 bases from V and 9 bases from J, with 10 bases between. CDR1 is SGHTA and CDR2 is FQGNSA in the germline V gene. CDR3 sequence reads: CASSSQSIEQFF. The CDR3 bases are TGTGCCAGCAGCTCTCAAAGCATTGAGCAGTTCTTC.

The gene calls are TRBV7-8 and TRBJ2-3; 7 bases map to TRBD1. This CDR3 comprises 15 residues. With 7 bases clipped from V and 3 bases from J, the junction kept 10 bases outside the gene matches. Per germline, CDR1 SGHVS and CDR2 FQNEAQ. CDR3 bases: TGTGCCAGCATTATTACCCGGGACAGAACAGATACGCAGTATTTT. Encoded protein: CASIITRDRTDTQYF.

The rearrangement uses TRBV19 and TRBJ2-2; 10 bases agree with TRBD1. The CDR3 runs to 15 residues. Germline assignment: CDR1 LNHDA and CDR2 SQIVND (reference sequence). Unmatched junction bases numbered 8, after V lost 10 bases and J lost 3 bases. CDR3 sequence (DNA): TGTGCCACCCTGGGACAGGGGACATACACCGGGGAGCTGTTTTTT. This translates into CATLGQGTYTGELFF. Using reference TRBV19 and TRBJ2-2 for the parts outside the CDR3, the full variable domain is DGGITQSPKYLFRKEGQNVTLSCEQNLNHDAMYWYRQDPGQGLRLIYYSQIVNDFQKGDIAEGYSVSREKKESFPLTVTSAQKNPTAFYLCATLGQGTYTGELFFGEGSRLTVL.

The V and J genes are TRBV5-4 and TRBJ2-1; TRBD2 aligns across 10 bases. Germline values: CDR1 SGHNT, CDR2 YYREEE (reference sequence). The ends lost 4 bases at V and 4 bases at J; junction bases unmatched: 5. The CDR3 is 15 amino acids. The CDR3: CASSNPSGGYNEQFF. The CDR3 nucleotides read TGTGCCAGCAGCAACCCTAGCGGGGGATACAATGAGCAGTTCTTC.